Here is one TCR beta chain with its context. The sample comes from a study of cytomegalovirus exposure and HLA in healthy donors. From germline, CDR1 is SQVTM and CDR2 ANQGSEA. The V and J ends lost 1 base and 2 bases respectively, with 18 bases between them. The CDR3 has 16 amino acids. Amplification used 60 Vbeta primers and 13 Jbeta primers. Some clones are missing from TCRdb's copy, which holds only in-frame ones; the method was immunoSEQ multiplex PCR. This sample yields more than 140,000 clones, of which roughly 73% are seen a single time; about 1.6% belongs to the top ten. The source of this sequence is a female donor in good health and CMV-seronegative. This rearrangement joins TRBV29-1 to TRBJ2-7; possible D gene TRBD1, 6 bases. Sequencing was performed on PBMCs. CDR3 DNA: TGCAGCGTTGAAGGGGCGGTCAGGGGTAATCCCTACGAGCAGTACTTC. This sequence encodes CSVEGAVRGNPYEQYF.